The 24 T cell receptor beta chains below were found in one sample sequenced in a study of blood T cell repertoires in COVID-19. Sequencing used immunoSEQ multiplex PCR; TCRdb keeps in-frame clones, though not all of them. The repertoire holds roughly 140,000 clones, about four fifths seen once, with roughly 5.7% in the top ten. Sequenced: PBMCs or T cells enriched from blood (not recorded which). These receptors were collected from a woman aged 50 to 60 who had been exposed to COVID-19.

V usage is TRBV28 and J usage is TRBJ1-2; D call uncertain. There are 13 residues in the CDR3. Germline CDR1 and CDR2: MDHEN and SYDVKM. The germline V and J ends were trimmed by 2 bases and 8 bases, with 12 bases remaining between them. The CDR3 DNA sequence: TGTGCCAGCAGTTTAAACGGGTGGCGAGGCTACACCTTC. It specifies CASSLNGWRGYTF.

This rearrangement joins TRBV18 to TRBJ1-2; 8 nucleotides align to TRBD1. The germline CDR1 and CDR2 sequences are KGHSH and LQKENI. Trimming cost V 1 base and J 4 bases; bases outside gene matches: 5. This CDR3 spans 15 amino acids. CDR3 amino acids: CASSPLTGAVYGYTF. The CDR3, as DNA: TGTGCCAGCTCACCACTGACAGGGGCGGTCTATGGCTACACCTTC.

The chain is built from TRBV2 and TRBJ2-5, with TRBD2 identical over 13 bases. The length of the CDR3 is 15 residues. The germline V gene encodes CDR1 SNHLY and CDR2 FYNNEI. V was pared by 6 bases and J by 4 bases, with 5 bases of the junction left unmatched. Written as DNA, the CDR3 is TGTGCCAGCAGCACTAGCGGGAGGGGTCCAGAGACCCAGTACTTC. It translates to CASSTSGRGPETQYF.

This chain's CDR3 is CASSEGQGAEKLFF. CDR3 DNA sequence: TGTGCCAGCAGCGAGGGACAGGGGGCTGAAAAACTGTTTTTT. The chain uses TRBV3-1 (or the pseudogene TRBV3-2) and TRBJ1-4; 12 bases map to TRBD1. V dropped 5 bases and J dropped 7; count of bases not matched to a gene: 2. From germline, CDR1 is LGHDT and CDR2 YNNKEL (reference sequence). The CDR3 length is 14 residues.

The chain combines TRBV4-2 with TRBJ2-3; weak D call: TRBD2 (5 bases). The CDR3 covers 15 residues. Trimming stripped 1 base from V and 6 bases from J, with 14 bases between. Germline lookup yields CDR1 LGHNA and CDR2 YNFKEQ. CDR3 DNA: TGTGCCAGCAGCCAAGCCTTACGGACTGCGGATACGCAGTATTTT. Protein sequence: CASSQALRTADTQYF.

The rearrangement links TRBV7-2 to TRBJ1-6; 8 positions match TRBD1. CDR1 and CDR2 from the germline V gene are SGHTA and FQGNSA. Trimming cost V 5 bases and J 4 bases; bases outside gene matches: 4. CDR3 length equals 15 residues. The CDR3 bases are TGTGCCAGCAGCCCGCGACAGGGGTATAATTCACCCCTCCACTTT. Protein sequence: CASSPRQGYNSPLHF.

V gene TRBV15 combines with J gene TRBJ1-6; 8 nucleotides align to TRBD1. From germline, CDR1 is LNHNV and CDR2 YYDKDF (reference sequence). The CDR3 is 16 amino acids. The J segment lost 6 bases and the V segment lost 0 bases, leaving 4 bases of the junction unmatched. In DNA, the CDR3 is TGTGCCACCAGCAGAGATCCTGACAGGGGTAATTCACCCCTCCACTTT. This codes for CATSRDPDRGNSPLHF.

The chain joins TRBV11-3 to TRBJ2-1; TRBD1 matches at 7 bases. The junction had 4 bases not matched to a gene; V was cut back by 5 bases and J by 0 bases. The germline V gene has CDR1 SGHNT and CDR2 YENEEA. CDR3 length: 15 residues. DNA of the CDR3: TGTGCCAGCAGCCCAGGGGGTTCCTCCTACAATGAGCAGTTCTTC. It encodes CASSPGGSSYNEQFF. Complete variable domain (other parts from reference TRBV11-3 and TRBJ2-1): EAGVVQSPRYKIIEKKQPVAFWCNPISGHNTLYWYLQNLGQGPELLIRYENEEAVDDSQLPKDRFSAERLKGVDSTLKIQPAELGDSAVYLCASSPGGSSYNEQFFGPGTRLTVL.

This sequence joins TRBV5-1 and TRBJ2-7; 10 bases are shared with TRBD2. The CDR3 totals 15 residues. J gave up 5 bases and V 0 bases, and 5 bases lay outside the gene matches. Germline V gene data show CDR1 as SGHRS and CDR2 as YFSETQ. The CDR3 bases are TGCGCCAGCAGCTTGGGGCTAGCGGGAGTGGACGAGCAGTACTTC. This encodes CASSLGLAGVDEQYF.

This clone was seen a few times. The CDR3 DNA follows: TGTGCCAGCAGTTACGGAGACGAGCAGTACTTC. Translating gives CASSYGDEQYF. This sequence joins TRBV12-3 or TRBV12-4 and TRBJ2-7; D not certain. V was shortened by 4 bases and J by 5 bases, with 6 bases between the two germline ends. This CDR3 is 11 amino acids long.

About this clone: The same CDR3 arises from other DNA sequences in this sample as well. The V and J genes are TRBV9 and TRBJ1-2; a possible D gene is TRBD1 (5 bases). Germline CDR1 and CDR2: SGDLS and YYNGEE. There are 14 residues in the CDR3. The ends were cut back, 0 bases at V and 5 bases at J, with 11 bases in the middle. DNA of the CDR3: TGTGCCAGCAGCGTAGGGACAACCCCTTATGGCTACACCTTC. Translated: CASSVGTTPYGYTF.

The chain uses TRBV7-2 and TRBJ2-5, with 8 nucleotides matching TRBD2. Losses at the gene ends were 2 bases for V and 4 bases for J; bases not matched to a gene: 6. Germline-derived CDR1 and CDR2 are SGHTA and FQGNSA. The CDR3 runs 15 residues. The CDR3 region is CASSLSGSDRETQYF. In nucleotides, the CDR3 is TGTGCCAGCAGCTTAAGCGGGAGCGATCGAGAGACCCAGTACTTC.

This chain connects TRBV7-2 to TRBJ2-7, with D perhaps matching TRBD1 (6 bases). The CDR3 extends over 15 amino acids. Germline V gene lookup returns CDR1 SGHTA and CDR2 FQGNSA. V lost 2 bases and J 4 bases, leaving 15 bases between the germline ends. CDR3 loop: CASSLITGLPYEQYF. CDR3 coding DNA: TGTGCCAGCAGCTTAATAACAGGGCTGCCTTACGAGCAGTACTTC. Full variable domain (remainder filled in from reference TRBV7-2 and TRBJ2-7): GAGVSQSPSNKVTEKGKDVELRCDPISGHTALYWYRQSLGQGLEFLIYFQGNSAPDKSGLPSDRFSAERTGGSVSTLTIQRTQQEDSAVYLCASSLITGLPYEQYFGPGTRLTVT.

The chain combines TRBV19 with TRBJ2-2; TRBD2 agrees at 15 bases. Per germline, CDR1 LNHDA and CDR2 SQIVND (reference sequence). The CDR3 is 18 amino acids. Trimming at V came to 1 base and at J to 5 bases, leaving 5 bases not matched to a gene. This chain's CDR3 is CASSIGTSGGARTGELFF. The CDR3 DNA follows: TGTGCCAGTAGTATAGGGACTAGCGGGGGGGCCCGGACCGGGGAGCTGTTTTTT.

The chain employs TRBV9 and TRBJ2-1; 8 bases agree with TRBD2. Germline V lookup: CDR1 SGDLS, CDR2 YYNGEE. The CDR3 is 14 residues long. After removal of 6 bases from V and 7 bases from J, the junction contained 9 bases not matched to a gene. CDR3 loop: CASNTGGPRNEQFF. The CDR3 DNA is TGTGCCAGCAATACGGGGGGGCCTCGGAATGAGCAGTTCTTC. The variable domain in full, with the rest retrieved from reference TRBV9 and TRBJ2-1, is DSGVTQTPKHLITATGQRVTLRCSPRSGDLSVYWYQQSLDQGLQFLIQYYNGEERAKGNILERFSAQQFPDLHSELNLSSLELGDSALYFCASNTGGPRNEQFFGPGTRLTVL.

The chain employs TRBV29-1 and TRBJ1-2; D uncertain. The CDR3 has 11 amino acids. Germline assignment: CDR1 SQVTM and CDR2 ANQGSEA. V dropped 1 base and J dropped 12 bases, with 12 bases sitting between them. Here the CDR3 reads CSVEGAGIDTF. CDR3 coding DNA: TGCAGCGTTGAAGGTGCGGGCATAGACACCTTC.

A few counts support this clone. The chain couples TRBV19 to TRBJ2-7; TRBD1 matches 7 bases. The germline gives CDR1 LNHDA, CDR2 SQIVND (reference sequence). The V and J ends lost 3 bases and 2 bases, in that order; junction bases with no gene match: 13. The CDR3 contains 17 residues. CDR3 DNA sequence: TGTGCCAGTAGTATGGTCCCAGGGGGTACTGATGCCTACGAGCAGTACTTC. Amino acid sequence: CASSMVPGGTDAYEQYF. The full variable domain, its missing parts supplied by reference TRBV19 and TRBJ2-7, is DGGITQSPKYLFRKEGQNVTLSCEQNLNHDAMYWYRQDPGQGLRLIYYSQIVNDFQKGDIAEGYSVSREKKESFPLTVTSAQKNPTAFYLCASSMVPGGTDAYEQYFGPGTRLTVT.

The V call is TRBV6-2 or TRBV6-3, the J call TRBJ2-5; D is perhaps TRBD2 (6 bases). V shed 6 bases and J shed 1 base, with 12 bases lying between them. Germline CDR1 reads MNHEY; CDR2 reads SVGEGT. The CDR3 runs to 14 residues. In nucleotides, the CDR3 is TGTGCCAGCAGCTCATCCGGGGGCCAAGAGACCCAGTACTTC. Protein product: CASSSSGGQETQYF.

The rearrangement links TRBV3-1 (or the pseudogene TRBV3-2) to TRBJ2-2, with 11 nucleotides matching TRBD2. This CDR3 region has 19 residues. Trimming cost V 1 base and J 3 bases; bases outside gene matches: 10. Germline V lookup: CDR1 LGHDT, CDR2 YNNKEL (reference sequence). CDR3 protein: CASSQAPLLAGGHTGELFF. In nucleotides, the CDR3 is TGTGCCAGCAGCCAAGCGCCCCTTCTAGCGGGGGGCCACACCGGGGAGCTGTTTTTT.

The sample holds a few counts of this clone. For the CDR3, the DNA is TGTGCCAGCAGCTTGACCACCCAGACACTGTCTTGGGCCTACGAGCAGTACTTC. It is translated as CASSLTTQTLSWAYEQYF. The V and J genes are TRBV5-6 and TRBJ2-7; no reliable D call. The ends were cut back, 1 base at V and 2 bases at J, with 22 bases in the middle. Germline CDR1 SGHDT, CDR2 YYEEEE. This CDR3 comprises 18 residues.

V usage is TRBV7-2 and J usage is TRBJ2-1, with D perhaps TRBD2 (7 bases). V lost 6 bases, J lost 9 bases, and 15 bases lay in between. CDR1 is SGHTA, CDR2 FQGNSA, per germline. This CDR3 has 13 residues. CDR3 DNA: TGTGCCAGCAGTCCAGGGAGGGGGGGTGAGCAGTTCTTC. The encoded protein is CASSPGRGGEQFF.

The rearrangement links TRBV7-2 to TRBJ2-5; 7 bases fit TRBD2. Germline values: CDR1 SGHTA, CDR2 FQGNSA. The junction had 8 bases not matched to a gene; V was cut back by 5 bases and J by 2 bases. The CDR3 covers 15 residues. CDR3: CASSPEAGSQETQYF. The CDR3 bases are TGTGCCAGCAGCCCAGAAGCGGGGTCTCAAGAGACCCAGTACTTC.

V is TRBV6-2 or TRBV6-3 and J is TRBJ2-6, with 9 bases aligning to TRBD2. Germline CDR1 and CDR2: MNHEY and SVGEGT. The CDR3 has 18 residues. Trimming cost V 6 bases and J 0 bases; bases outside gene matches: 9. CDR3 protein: CASSLGGLAPSGANVLTF. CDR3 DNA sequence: TGTGCCAGCAGCCTAGGGGGACTAGCCCCCTCTGGGGCCAACGTCCTGACTTTC.

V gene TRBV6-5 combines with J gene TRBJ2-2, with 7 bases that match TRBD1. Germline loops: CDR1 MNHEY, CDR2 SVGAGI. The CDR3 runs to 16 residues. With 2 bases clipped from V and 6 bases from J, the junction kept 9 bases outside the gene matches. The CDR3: CASSYADRRSAGELFF. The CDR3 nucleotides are TGTGCCAGCAGTTACGCGGACAGGCGGTCAGCCGGGGAGCTGTTTTTT.